This TCR beta chain came from a study of shared clonotypes between healthy human individuals. Study findings and constraints: There were few donors, and this limited the genetic and exposure-history diversity represented.

About this clone: What it recognizes is unknown.

Data came from immunoSEQ multiplex PCR; TCRdb stores just in-frame clones and leaves some out. The repertoire holds a few million clones, with more than 90% as singletons. V was pared by 1 base and J by 2 bases, with 6 bases of the junction left unmatched. Germline V gene sequence: CDR1 WSHSY, CDR2 SAAADI. The CDR3 has 16 amino acids. The sequenced material came from naive CD4+ T cells sorted from blood. The subset: CD45RA+ positively selected. The rearrangement uses TRBV10-2 and TRBJ2-3, with 7 nucleotides matching TRBD2. This clonotype originated in a man aged 18 to 29 in good health. The CDR3 protein is CASSEWWGGSTDTQYF. The CDR3, as DNA: TGCGCCAGCAGTGAGTGGTGGGGGGGATCCACAGATACGCAGTATTTT.